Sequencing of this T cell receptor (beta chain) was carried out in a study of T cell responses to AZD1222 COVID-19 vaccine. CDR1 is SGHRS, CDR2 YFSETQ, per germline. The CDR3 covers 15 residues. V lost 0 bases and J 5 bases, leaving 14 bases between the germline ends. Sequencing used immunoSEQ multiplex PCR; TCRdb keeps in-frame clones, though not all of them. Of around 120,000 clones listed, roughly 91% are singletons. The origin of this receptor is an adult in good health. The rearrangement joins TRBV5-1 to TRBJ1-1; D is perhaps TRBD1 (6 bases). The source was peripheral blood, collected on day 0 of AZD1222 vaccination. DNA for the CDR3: TGCGCCAGCAGCTTGGCTTTACAGGGAGGTACTGAAGCTTTCTTT. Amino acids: CASSLALQGGTEAFF.